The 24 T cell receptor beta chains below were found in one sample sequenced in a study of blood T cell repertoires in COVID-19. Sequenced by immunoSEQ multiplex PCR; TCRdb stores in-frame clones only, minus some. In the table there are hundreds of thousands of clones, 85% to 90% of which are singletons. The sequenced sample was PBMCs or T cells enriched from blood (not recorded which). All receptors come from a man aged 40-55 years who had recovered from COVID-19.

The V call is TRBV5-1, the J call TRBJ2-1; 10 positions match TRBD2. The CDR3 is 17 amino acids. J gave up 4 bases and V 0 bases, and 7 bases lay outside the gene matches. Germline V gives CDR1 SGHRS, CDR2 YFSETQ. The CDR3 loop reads CASSLVSSGSSYNEQFF. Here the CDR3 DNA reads TGCGCCAGCAGCTTGGTGTCTAGCGGGAGTTCATACAATGAGCAGTTCTTC.

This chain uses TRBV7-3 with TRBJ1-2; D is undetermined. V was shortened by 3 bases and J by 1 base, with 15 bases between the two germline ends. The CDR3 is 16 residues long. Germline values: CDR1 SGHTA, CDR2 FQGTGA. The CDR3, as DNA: TGTGCCAGCAGCTTGGAGGTCGGCAGAAGTAACTATGGCTACACCTTC. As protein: CASSLEVGRSNYGYTF.

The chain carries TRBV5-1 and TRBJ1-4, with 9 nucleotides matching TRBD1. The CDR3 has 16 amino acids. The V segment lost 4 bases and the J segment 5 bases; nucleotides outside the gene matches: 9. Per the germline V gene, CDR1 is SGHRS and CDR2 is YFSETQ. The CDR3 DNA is TGCGCCAGCAGCCTAGCAGGGGGACAGGGAAATGAAAAACTGTTTTTT. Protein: CASSLAGGQGNEKLFF. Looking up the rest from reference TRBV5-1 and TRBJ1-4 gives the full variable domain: KAGVTQTPRYLIKTRGQQVTLSCSPISGHRSVSWYQQTPGQGLQFLFEYFSETQRNKGNFPGRFSGRQFSNSRSEMNVSTLELGDSALYLCASSLAGGQGNEKLFFGSGTQLSVL.

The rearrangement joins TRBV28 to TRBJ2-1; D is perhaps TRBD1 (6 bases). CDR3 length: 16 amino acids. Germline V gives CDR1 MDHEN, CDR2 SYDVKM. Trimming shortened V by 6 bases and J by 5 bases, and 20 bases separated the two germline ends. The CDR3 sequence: CASSKQGSPAHNEQFF. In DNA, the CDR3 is TGTGCCAGCAGCAAACAGGGTAGCCCAGCCCACAATGAGCAGTTCTTC.

DNA of the CDR3: TGTGCCTGGAGTCCCACAGGGGGTCATGTTTACGGCTACACCTTC. This codes for CAWSPTGGHVYGYTF. The chain uses TRBV30 and TRBJ1-2, with 8 bases identical to TRBD1. Per the germline V gene, CDR1 is GTSNPN and CDR2 is SVGIG (reference sequence). The CDR3 spans 15 residues. V shed 2 bases and J 8 bases; nucleotides not matched to a gene: 13.

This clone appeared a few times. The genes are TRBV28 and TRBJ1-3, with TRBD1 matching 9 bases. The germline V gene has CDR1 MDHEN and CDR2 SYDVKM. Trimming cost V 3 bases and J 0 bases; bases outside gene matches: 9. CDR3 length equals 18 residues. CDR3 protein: CASSFFGGTGSSGNTIYF. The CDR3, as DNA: TGTGCCAGCAGTTTCTTTGGCGGGACAGGGTCCTCTGGAAACACCATATATTTT.

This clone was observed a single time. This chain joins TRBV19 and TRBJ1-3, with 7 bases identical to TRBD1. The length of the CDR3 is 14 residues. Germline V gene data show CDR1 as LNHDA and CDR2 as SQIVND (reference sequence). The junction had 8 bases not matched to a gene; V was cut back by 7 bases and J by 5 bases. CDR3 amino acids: CASIETGRRNTIYF. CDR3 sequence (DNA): TGTGCCAGTATCGAGACAGGGCGGAGAAACACCATATATTTT.

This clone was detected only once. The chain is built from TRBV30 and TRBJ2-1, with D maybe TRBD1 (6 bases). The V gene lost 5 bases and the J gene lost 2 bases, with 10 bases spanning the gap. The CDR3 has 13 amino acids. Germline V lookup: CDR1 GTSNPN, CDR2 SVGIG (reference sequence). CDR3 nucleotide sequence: TGTGCCTGGGGCGGACAGCCCTACAATGAGCAGTTCTTC. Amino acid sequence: CAWGGQPYNEQFF.

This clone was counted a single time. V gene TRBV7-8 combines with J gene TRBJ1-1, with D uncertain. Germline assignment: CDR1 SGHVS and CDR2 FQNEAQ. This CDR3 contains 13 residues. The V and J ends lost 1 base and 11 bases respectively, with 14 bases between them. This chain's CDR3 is CASSLGMAFGAFF. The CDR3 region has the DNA TGTGCCAGCAGCTTAGGAATGGCCTTCGGGGCTTTCTTT.

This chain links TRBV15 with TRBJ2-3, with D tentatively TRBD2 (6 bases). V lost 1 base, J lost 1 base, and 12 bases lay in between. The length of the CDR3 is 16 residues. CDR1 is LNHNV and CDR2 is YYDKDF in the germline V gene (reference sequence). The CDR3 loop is CATSRGLGGGTDTQYF. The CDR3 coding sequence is TGTGCCACCAGCAGAGGGTTAGGAGGGGGCACAGATACGCAGTATTTT. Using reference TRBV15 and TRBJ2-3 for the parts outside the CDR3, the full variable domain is DAMVIQNPRYQVTQFGKPVTLSCSQTLNHNVMYWYQQKSSQAPKLLFHYYDKDFNNEADTPDNFQSRRPNTSFCFLDIRSPGLGDTAMYLCATSRGLGGGTDTQYFGPGTRLTVL.

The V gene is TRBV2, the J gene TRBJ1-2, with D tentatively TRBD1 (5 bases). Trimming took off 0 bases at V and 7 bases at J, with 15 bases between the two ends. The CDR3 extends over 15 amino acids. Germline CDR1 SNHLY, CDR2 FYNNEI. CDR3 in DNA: TGTGCCAGCAGTGAAGCTTTCGGGGGGAAAAGTGGCTACACCTTC. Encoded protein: CASSEAFGGKSGYTF.

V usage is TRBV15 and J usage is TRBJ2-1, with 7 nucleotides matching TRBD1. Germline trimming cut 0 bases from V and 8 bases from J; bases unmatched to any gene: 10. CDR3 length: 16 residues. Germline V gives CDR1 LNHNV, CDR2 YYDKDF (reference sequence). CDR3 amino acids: CATSRDITGADHEQFF. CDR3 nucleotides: TGTGCCACCAGCAGAGATATAACAGGGGCTGACCATGAGCAGTTCTTC.

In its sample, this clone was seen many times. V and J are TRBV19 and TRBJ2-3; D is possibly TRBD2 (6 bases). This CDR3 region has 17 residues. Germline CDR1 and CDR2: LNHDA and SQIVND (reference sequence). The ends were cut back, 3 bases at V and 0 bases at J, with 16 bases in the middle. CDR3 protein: CASSISPGVLSTDTQYF. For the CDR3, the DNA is TGTGCCAGTAGTATCTCTCCGGGAGTTCTAAGCACAGATACGCAGTATTTT.

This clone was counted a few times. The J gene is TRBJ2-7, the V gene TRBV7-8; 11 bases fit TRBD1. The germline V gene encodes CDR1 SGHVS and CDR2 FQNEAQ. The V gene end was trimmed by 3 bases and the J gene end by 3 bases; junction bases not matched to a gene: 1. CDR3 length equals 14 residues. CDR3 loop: CASSFGTGGYEQYF. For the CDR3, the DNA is TGTGCCAGCAGCTTCGGGACAGGGGGCTACGAGCAGTACTTC.

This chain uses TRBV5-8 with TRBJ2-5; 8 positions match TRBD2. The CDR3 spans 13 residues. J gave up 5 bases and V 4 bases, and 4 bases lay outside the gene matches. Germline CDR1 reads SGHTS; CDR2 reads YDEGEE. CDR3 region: CASSLLAEETQYF. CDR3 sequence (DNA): TGTGCCAGCAGCCTACTAGCGGAGGAGACCCAGTACTTC.

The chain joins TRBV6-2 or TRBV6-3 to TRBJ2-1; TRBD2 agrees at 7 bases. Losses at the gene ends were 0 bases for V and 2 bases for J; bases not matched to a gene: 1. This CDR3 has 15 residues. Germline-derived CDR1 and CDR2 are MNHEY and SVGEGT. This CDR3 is CASSYSGGAYNEQFF. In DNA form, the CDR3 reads TGTGCCAGCAGTTACTCGGGGGGGGCCTACAATGAGCAGTTCTTC.

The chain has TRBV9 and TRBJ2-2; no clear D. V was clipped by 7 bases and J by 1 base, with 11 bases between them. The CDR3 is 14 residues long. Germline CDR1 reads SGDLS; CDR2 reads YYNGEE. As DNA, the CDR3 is TGTGCCAGCGGCGGCAGACAGAACACCGGGGAGCTGTTTTTT. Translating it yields CASGGRQNTGELFF.

The CDR3 spells CASSTTGTVPSGELFF. CDR3 bases: TGTGCCAGCAGTACAACCGGGACAGTACCGTCCGGGGAGCTGTTTTTT. The J gene is TRBJ2-2, the V gene TRBV28, with TRBD1 identical over 7 bases. Germline CDR1 MDHEN, CDR2 SYDVKM. Germline trimming cut 5 bases from V and 6 bases from J; bases unmatched to any gene: 12. The CDR3 is 16 residues long.

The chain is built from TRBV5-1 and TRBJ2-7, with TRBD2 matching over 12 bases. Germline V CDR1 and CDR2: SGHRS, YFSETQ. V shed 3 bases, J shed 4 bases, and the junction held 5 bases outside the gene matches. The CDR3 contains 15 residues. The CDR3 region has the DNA TGCGCCAGCAGCTCGGGGACTAGCGGGTTGTACGAGCAGTACTTC. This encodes CASSSGTSGLYEQYF. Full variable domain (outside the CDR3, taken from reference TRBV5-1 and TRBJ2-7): KAGVTQTPRYLIKTRGQQVTLSCSPISGHRSVSWYQQTPGQGLQFLFEYFSETQRNKGNFPGRFSGRQFSNSRSEMNVSTLELGDSALYLCASSSGTSGLYEQYFGPGTRLTVT.

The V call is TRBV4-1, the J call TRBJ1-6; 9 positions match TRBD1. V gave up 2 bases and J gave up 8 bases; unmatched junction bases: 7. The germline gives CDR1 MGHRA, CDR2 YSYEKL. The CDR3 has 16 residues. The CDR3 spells CASSQSGQGRDSPLHF. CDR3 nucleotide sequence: TGCGCCAGCAGCCAATCCGGACAGGGGAGGGATTCACCCCTCCACTTT.

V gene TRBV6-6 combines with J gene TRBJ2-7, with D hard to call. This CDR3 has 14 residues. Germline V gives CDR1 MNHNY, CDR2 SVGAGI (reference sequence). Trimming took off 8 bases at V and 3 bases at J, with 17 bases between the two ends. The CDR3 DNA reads TGTGCCAGCGATCCTGGCCAGTACTACTACGAGCAGTACTTC. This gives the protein CASDPGQYYYEQYF.

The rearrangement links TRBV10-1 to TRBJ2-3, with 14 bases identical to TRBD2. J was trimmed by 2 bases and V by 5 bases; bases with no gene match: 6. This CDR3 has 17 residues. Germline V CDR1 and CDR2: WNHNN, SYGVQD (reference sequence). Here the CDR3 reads CASSPRTSGGSTDTQYF. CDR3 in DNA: TGCGCCAGCAGTCCTAGGACTAGCGGGGGGTCCACAGATACGCAGTATTTT.

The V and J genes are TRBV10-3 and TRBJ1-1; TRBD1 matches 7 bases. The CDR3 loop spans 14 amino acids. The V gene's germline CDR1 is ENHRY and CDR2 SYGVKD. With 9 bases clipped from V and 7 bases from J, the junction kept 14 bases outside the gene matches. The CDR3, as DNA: TGTGCCATAAAACAATCGACAGGGATTGGTGAAGCTTTCTTT. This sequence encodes CAIKQSTGIGEAFF.

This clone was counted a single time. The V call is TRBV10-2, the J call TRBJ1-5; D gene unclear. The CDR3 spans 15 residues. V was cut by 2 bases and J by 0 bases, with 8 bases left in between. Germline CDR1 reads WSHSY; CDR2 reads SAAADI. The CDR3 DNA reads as TGCGCCAGCAGTGAGAGTGAGTATAGCAATCAGCCCCAGCATTTT. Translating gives CASSESEYSNQPQHF.